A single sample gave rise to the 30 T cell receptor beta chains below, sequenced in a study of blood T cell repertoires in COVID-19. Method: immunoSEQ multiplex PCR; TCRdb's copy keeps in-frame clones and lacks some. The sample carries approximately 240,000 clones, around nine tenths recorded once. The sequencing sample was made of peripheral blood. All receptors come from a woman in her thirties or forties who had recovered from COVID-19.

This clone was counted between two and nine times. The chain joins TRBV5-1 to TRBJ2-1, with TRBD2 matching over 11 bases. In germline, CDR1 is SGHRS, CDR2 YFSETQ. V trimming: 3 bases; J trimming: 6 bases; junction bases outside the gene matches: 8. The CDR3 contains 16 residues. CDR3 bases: TGCGCCAGCAGCTGGGCCGGGACTAGCGGAGGCAATGAGCAGTTCTTC. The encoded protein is CASSWAGTSGGNEQFF.

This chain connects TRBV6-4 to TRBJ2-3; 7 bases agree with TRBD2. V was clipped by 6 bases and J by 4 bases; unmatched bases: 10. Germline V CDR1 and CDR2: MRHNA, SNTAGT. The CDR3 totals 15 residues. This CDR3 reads CASSFSAGRADTQYF. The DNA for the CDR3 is TGTGCCAGCAGCTTCTCGGCAGGGAGGGCAGATACGCAGTATTTT.

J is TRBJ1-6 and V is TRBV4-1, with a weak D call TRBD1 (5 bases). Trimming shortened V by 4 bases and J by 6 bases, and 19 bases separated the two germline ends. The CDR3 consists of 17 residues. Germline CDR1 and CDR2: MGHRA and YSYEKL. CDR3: CASSPTVGGRTNSPLHF. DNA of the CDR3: TGCGCCAGCAGCCCCACGGTTGGGGGGAGGACTAATTCACCCCTCCACTTT.

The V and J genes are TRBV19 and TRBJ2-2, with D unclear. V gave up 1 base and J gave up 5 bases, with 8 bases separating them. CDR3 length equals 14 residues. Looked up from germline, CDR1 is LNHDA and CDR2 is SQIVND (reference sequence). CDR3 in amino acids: CASSIALVTGELFF. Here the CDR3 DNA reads TGTGCCAGTAGTATAGCCCTAGTTACCGGGGAGCTGTTTTTT.

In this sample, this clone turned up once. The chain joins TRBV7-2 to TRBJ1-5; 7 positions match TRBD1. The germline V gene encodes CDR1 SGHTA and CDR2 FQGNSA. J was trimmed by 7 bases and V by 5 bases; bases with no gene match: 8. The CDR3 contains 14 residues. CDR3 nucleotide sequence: TGTGCCAGCAGCCCCGACAGGGCGGGCCAGCCCCAGCATTTT. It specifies CASSPDRAGQPQHF.

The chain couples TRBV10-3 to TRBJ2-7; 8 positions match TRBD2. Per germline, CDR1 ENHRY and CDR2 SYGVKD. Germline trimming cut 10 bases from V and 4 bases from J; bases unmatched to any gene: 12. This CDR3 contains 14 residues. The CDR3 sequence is CATTTREGSYEQYF. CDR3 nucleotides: TGTGCCACCACAACCCGGGAGGGCAGTTACGAGCAGTACTTC.

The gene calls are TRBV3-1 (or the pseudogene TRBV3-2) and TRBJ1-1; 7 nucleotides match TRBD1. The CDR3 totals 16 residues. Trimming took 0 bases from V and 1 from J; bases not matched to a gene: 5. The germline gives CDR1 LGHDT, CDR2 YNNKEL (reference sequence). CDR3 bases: TGTGCCAGCAGCCAAGAAGGGGGCCGCCCGAACACTGAAGCTTTCTTT. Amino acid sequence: CASSQEGGRPNTEAFF.

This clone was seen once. The CDR3 here is CAISESDRYEQYF. The DNA for the CDR3 is TGTGCCATCAGTGAGTCGGACAGATACGAGCAGTACTTC. The V call is TRBV10-3, the J call TRBJ2-7; D possibly corresponds to TRBD1 (6 bases). Trimming removed 0 bases from V and 4 bases from J, with 7 bases in between. The CDR3 length is 13 residues. Germline V lookup: CDR1 ENHRY, CDR2 SYGVKD.

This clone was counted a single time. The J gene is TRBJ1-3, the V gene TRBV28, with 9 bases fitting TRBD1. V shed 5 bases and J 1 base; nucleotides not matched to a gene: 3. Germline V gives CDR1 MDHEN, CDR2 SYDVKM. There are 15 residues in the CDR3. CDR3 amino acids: CASSPDRGSGNTIYF. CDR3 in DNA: TGTGCCAGCAGTCCGGACAGGGGATCTGGAAACACCATATATTTT.

The CDR3 protein is CASSTRLARYNEQFF. The CDR3 DNA follows: TGTGCCAGCAGCACCCGACTAGCGAGGTACAATGAGCAGTTCTTC. The chain joins TRBV11-3 to TRBJ2-1, with 8 nucleotides matching TRBD2. This CDR3 comprises 15 residues. The germline V gene encodes CDR1 SGHNT and CDR2 YENEEA. V lost 5 bases to trimming and J lost 4 bases; unmatched junction nucleotides: 7.

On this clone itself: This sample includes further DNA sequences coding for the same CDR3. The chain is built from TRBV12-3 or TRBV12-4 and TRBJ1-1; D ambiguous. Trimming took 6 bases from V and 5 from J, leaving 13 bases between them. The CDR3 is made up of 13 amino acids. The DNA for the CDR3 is TGTGCCAGCAGCTCCGGTCCGGGGACTGAAGCTTTCTTT. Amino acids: CASSSGPGTEAFF.

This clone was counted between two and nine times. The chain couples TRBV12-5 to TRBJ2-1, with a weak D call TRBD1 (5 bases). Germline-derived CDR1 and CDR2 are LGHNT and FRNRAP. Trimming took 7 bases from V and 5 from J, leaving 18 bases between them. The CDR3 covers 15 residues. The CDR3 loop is CASAPLWGQNNEQFF. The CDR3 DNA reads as TGTGCTAGTGCTCCGTTGTGGGGCCAAAACAATGAGCAGTTCTTC. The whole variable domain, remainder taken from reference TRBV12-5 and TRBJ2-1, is DARVTQTPRHKVTEMGQEVTMRCQPILGHNTVFWYRQTMMQGLELLAYFRNRAPLDDSGMPKDRFSAEMPDATLATLKIQPSEPRDSAVYFCASAPLWGQNNEQFFGPGTRLTVL.

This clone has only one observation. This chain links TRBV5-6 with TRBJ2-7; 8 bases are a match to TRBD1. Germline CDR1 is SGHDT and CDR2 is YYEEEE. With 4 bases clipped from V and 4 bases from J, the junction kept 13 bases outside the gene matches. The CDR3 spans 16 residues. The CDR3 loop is CASSKRWTGRGYEQYF. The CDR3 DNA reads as TGTGCCAGCAGCAAAAGGTGGACAGGGAGAGGGTACGAGCAGTACTTC.

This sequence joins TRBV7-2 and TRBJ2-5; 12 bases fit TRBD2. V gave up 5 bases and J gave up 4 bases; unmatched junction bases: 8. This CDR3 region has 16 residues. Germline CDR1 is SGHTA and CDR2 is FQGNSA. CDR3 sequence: CASSGRTSGIGETQYF. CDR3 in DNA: TGTGCCAGCAGCGGGAGGACTAGCGGGATTGGAGAGACCCAGTACTTC.

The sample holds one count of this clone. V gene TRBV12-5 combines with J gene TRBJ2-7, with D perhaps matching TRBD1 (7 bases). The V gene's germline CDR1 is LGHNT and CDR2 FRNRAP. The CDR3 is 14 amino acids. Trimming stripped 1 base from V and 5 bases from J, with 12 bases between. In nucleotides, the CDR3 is TGTGCTAGTGGTTTGGGCCAGGGGGGTAACGAGCAGTACTTC. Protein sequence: CASGLGQGGNEQYF.

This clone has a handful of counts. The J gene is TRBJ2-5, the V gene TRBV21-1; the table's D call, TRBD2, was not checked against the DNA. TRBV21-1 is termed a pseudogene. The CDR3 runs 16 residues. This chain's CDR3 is CASSKGTSADQETQYF. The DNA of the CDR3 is TGTGCCAGCAGCAAAGGGACTAGCGCCGACCAAGAGACCCAGTACTTC.

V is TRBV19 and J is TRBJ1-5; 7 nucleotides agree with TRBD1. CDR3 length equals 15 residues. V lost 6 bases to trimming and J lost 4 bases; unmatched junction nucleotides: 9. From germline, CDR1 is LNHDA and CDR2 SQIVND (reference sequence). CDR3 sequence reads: CASRERQGRNQPQHF. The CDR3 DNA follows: TGTGCCAGTAGAGAGCGACAGGGCCGGAATCAGCCCCAGCATTTT. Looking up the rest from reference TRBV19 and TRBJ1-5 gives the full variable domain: DGGITQSPKYLFRKEGQNVTLSCEQNLNHDAMYWYRQDPGQGLRLIYYSQIVNDFQKGDIAEGYSVSREKKESFPLTVTSAQKNPTAFYLCASRERQGRNQPQHFGDGTRLSIL.

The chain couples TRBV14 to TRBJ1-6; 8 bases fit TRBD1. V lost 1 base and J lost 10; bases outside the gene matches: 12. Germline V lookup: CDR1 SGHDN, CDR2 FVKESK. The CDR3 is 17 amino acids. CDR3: CASSQVKTGQGRSPLHF. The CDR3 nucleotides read TGTGCCAGCAGCCAAGTTAAGACAGGACAGGGTAGATCACCCCTCCACTTT.

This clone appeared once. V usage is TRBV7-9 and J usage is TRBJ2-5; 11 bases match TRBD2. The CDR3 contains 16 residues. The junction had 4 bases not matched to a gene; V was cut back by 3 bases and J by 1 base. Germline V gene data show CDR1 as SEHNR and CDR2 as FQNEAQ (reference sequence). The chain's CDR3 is CASSFPSGGTQETQYF. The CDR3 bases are TGTGCCAGCAGCTTTCCTAGCGGGGGGACCCAAGAGACCCAGTACTTC.

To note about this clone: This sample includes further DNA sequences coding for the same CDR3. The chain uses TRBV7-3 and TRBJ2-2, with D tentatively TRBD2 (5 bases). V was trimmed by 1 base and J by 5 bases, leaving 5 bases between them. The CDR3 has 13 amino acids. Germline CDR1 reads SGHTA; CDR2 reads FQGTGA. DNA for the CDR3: TGTGCCAGCAGCTTAAGCGGGACCGGGGAGCTGTTTTTT. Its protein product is CASSLSGTGELFF.

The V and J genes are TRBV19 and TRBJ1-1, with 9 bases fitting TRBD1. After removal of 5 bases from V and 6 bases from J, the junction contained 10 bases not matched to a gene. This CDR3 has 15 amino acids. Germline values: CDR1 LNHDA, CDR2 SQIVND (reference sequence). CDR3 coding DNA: TGTGCCAGTAGTCCGCGGACAGGGGATTTCGCTGAAGCTTTCTTT. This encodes CASSPRTGDFAEAFF.

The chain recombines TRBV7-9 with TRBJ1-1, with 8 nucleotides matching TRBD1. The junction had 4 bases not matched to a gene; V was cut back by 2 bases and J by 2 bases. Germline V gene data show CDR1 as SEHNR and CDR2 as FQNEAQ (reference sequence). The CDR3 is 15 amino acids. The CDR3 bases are TGTGCCAGCAGCTTACGTCAGGGGGCTAACACTGAAGCTTTCTTT. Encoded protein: CASSLRQGANTEAFF.

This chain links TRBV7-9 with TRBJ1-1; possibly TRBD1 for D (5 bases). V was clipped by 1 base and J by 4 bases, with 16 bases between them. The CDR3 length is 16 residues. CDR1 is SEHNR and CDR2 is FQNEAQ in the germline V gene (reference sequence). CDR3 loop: CASSLGASGLGTEAFF. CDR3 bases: TGTGCCAGCAGCTTAGGGGCGTCAGGGTTGGGCACTGAAGCTTTCTTT.

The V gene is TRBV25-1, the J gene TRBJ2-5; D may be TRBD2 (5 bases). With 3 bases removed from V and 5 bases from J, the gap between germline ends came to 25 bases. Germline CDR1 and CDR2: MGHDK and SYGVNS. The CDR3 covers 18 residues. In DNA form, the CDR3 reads TGTGCCAGCAGTGACCTCCGCAAGCGGTCCGGGTTCGGCGAGACCCAGTACTTC. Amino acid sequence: CASSDLRKRSGFGETQYF.

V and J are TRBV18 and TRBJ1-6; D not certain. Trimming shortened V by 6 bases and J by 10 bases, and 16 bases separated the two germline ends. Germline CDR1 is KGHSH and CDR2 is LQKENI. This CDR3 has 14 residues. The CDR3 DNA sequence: TGTGCCAGCTCCAAAGAGGGTGGACGATCACCCCTCCACTTT. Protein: CASSKEGGRSPLHF.

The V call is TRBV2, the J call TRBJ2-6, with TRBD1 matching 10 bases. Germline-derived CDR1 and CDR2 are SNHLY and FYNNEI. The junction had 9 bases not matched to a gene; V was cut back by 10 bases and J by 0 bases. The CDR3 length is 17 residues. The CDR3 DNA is TGTGCCAACTCCGGGACAGGGGCGTACTCTGGGGCCAACGTCCTGACTTTC. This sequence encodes CANSGTGAYSGANVLTF.

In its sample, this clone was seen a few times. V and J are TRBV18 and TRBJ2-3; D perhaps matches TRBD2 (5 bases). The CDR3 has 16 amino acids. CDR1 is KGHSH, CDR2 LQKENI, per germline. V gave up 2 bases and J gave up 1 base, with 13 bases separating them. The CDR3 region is CASSPRWTEGTDTQYF. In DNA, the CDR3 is TGTGCCAGCTCACCAAGGTGGACGGAGGGCACAGATACGCAGTATTTT.

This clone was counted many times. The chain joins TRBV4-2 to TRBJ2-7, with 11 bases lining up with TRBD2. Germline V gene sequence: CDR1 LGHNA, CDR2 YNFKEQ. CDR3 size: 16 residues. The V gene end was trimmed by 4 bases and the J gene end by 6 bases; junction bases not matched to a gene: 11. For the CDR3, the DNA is TGTGCCAGCAGCCCTGCCATAGGGACTAGCGGCTTCGAGCAGTACTTC. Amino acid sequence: CASSPAIGTSGFEQYF.

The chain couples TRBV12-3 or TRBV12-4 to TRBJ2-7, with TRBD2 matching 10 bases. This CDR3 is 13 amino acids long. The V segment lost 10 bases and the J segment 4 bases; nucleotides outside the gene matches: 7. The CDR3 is CAIRTSGKYEQYF. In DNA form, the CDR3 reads TGTGCCATCCGGACTAGCGGCAAATACGAGCAGTACTTC.

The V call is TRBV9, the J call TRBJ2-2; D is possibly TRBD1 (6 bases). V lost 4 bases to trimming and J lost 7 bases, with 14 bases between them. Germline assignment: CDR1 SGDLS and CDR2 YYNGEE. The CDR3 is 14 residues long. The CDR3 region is CASSFRGPGGELFF. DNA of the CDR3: TGTGCCAGCAGCTTCAGGGGTCCGGGCGGGGAGCTGTTTTTT.